What follows is one TCR beta chain and its context. Here immunoSEQ multiplex PCR was the method, and the copy in TCRdb shows in-frame clones only, minus some. The sample has about 600,000 clones; around 97% are singletons. Germline V CDR1 and CDR2: LNHDA, SQIVND (reference sequence). V shed 3 bases, J shed 7 bases, and the junction held 9 bases outside the gene matches. The CDR3 is 16 residues long. The data originate from a study of shared clonotypes between healthy human individuals. The rearrangement uses TRBV19 and TRBJ2-1; TRBD2 matches 10 bases. This sequence was found in a woman aged 25-40 years in good health. The sample was naive CD4+ T cells sorted from blood. Stated subset: CD45RA+ positively selected. The CDR3 coding sequence is TGTGCCAGTAGTATTGGGTCTAGCGGGAGTAGGAATGAGCAGTTCTTC. Encoded protein: CASSIGSSGSRNEQFF. Supplemented by reference TRBV19 and TRBJ2-1, the full variable domain reads DGGITQSPKYLFRKEGQNVTLSCEQNLNHDAMYWYRQDPGQGLRLIYYSQIVNDFQKGDIAEGYSVSREKKESFPLTVTSAQKNPTAFYLCASSIGSSGSRNEQFFGPGTRLTVL.